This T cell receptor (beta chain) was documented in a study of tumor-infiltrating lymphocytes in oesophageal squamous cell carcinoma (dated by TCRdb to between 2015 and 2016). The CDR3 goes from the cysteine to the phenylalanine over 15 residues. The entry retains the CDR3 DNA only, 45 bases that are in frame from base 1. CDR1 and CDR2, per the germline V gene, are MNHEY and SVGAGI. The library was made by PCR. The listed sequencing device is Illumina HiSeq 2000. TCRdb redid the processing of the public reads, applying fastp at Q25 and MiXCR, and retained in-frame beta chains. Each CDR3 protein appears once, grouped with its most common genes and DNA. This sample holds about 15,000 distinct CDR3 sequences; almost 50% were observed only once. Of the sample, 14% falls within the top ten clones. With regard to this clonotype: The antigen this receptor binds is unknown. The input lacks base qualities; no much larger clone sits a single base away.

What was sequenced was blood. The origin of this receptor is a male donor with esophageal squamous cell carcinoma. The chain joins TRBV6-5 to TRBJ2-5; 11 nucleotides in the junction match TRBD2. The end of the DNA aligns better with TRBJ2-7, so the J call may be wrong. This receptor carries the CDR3 CASAPLAGASYEQYF. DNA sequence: TGTGCCAGCGCCCCACTAGCGGGGGCTTCCTACGAGCAGTACTTC.